The entry below describes one T cell receptor beta chain. Extracted RNA was reverse transcribed, and the resulting cDNA served as sequencing template. Sequencing used immunoSEQ multiplex PCR; TCRdb keeps in-frame clones, though not all of them. The data hold fewer than 100,000 clones, with roughly two fifths observed a single time. The CDR3 sequence is 15 residues long. Germline values: CDR1 SNHLY, CDR2 FYNNEI. The V end was cut by 8 bases, the J end by 6 bases, with 17 bases between. The data were obtained in a study of CD8+ T cells in alopecia areata. Sequencing was carried out using CD4+ T cells sorted from blood. This receptor was taken from a human donor with alopecia areata. This chain joins TRBV2 and TRBJ1-6; D uncertain. The CDR3 loop is CASAGPGLSNSPLHF. For the CDR3, the DNA is TGTGCCAGCGCCGGGCCAGGCCTTTCTAATTCACCCCTCCACTTT.